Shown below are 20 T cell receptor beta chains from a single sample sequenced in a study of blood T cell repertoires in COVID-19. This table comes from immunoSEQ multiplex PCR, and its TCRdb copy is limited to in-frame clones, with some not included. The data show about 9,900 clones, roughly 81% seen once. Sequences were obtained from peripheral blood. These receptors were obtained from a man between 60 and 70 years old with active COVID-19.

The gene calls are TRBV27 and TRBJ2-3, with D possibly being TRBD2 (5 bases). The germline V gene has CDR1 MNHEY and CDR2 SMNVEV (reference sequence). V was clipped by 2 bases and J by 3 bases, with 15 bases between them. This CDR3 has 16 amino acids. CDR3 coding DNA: TGTGCCAGCAGTTTACGCGGGCTCCTTAGTACAGATACGCAGTATTTT. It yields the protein CASSLRGLLSTDTQYF.

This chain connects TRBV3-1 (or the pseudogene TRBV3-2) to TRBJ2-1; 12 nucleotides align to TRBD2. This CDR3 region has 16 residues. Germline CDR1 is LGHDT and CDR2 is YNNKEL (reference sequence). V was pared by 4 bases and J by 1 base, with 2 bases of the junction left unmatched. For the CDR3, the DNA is TGTGCCAGCAGCCGACTAGCGGGAGCTTCCTACAATGAGCAGTTCTTC. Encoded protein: CASSRLAGASYNEQFF.

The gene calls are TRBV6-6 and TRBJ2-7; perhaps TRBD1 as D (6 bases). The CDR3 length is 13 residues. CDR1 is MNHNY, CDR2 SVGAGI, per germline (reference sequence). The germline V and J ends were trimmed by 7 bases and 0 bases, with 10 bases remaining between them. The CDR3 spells CASTRTASYEQYF. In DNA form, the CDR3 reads TGTGCCAGCACCCGGACAGCCTCCTACGAGCAGTACTTC.

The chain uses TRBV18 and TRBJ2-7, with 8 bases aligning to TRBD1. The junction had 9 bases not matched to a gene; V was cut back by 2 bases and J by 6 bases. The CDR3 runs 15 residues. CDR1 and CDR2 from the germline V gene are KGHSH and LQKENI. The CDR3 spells CASSPTTGADFEQYF. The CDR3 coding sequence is TGTGCCAGCTCACCAACGACAGGGGCTGACTTCGAGCAGTACTTC.

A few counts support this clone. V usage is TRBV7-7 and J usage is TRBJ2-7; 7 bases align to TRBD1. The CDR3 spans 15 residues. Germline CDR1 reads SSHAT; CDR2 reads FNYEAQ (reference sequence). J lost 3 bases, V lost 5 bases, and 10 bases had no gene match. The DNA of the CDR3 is TGTGCCAGCAGCCGTGGGACAGCCGAACACTACGAGCAGTACTTC. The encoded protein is CASSRGTAEHYEQYF.

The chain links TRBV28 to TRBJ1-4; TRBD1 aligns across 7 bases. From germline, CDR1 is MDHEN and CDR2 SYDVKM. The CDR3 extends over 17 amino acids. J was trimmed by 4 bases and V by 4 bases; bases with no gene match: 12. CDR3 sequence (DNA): TGTGCCAGCAGTTCAATAATTCAGGGGGTGAATAATGAAAAACTGTTTTTT. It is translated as CASSSIIQGVNNEKLFF.

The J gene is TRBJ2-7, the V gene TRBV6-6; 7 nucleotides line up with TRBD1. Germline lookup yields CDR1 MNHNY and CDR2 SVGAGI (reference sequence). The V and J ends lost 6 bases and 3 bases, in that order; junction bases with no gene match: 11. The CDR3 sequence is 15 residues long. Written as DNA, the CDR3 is TGTGCCAGCAGGAAATATGGGACAGAAGGCTACGAGCAGTACTTC. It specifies CASRKYGTEGYEQYF.

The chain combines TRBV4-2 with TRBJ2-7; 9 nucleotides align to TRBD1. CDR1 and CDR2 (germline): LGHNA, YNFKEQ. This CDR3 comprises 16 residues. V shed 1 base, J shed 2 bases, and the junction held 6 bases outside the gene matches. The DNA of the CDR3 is TGTGCCAGCAGCCAAGGCCCTGGGACAGGGACCTACGAGCAGTACTTC. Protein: CASSQGPGTGTYEQYF.

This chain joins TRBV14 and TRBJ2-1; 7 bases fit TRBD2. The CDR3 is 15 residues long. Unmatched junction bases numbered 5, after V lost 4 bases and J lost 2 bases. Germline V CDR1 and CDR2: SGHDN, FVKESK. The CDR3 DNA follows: TGTGCCAGCAGCCCAGGAGCGGGGACCTACAATGAGCAGTTCTTC. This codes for CASSPGAGTYNEQFF.

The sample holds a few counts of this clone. The CDR3 is CSVQQGQETQYF. CDR3 sequence (DNA): TGCAGCGTCCAACAGGGACAAGAGACCCAGTACTTC. J is TRBJ2-5 and V is TRBV29-1; tentative D call: TRBD1 (6 bases). The CDR3 consists of 12 residues. Deletions cut 6 bases from V and 2 bases from J, with 10 bases between. Germline lookup yields CDR1 SQVTM and CDR2 ANQGSEA.

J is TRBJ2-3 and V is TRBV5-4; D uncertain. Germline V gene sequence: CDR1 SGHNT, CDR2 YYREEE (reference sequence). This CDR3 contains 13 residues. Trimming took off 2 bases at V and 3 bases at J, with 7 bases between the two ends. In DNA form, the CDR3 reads TGTGCCAGCAGCTTCCCCGCGACAGATACGCAGTATTTT. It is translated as CASSFPATDTQYF. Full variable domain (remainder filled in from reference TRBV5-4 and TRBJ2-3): ETGVTQSPTHLIKTRGQQVTLRCSSQSGHNTVSWYQQALGQGPQFIFQYYREEENGRGNFPPRFSGLQFPNYSSELNVNALELDDSALYLCASSFPATDTQYFGPGTRLTVL.

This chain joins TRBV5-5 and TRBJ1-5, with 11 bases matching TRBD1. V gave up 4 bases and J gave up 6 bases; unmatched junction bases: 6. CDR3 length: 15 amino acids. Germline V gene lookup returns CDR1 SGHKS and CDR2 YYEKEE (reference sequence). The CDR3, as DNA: TGTGCCAGCAGCGGGGGGACAGGGGGTTTTCAGCCCCAGCATTTT. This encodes CASSGGTGGFQPQHF.

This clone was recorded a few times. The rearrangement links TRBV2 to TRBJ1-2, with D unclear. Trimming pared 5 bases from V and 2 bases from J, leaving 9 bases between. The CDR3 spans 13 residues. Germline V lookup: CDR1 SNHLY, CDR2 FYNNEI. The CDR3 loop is CASSPSENYGYTF. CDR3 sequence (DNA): TGTGCCAGCAGTCCCAGCGAGAACTATGGCTACACCTTC.

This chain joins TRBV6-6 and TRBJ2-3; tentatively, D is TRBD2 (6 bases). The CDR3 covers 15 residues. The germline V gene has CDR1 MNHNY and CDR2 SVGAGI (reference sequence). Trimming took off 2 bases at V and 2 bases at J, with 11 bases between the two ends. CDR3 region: CASSYRKGLTDTQYF. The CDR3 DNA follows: TGTGCCAGCAGTTACAGGAAGGGACTCACAGATACGCAGTATTTT.

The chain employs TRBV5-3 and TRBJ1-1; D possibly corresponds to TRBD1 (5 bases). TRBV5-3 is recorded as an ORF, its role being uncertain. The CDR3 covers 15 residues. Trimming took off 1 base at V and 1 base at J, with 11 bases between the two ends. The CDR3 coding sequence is TGTGCCAGAAGCTTGAGGCGGGGGGAGAACACTGAAGCTTTCTTT. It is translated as CARSLRRGENTEAFF.

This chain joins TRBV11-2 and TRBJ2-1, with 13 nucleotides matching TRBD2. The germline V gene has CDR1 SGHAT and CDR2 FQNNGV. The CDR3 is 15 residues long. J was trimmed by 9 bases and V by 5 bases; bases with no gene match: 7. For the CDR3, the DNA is TGTGCCAGCAGCGCGGGACTAGCGGGATATTTTGAGCAGTTCTTC. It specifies CASSAGLAGYFEQFF. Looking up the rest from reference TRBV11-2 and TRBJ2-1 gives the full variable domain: EAGVAQSPRYKIIEKRQSVAFWCNPISGHATLYWYQQILGQGPKLLIQFQNNGVVDDSQLPKDRFSAERLKGVDSTLKIQPAKLEDSAVYLCASSAGLAGYFEQFFGPGTRLTVL.

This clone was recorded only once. CDR3: CASSLEGGGETAFF. CDR3 coding DNA: TGTGCCAGCAGCTTGGAGGGAGGCGGAGAGACAGCTTTCTTT. The chain recombines TRBV5-5 with TRBJ1-1; D unclear. The germline gives CDR1 SGHKS, CDR2 YYEKEE (reference sequence). This CDR3 spans 14 amino acids. Trimming stripped 0 bases from V and 10 bases from J, with 16 bases between.

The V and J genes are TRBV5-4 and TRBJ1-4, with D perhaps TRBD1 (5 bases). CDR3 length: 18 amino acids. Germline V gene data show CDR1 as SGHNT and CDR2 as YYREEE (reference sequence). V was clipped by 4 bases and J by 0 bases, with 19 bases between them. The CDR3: CASSPGDAGPATNEKLFF. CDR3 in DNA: TGTGCCAGCAGCCCGGGGGACGCGGGACCCGCAACTAATGAAAAACTGTTTTTT.

CDR3 loop: CASSSAGGGYTF. CDR3 nucleotide sequence: TGTGCCAGCAGTTCGGCAGGGGGGGGCTACACCTTC. V gene TRBV27 combines with J gene TRBJ1-2; 7 bases line up with TRBD1. The V segment lost 4 bases and the J segment 8 bases; nucleotides outside the gene matches: 4. The CDR3 contains 12 residues. Germline V gene data show CDR1 as MNHEY and CDR2 as SMNVEV (reference sequence).

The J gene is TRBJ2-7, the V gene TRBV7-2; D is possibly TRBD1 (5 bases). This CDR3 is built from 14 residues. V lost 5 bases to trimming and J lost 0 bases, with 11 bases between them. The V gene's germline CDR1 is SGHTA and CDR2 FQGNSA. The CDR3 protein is CASSRTWSSYEQYF. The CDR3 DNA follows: TGTGCCAGCAGCCGGACATGGAGCTCCTACGAGCAGTACTTC.